This T cell receptor beta chain derives from a study of T cell responses to AZD1222 COVID-19 vaccine. General study points: The donor cohort was predominantly white British with a female majority, and clonal diversity may have been underestimated. Spike-wide vaccine-associated CD4 TCRs dominated at 160-218 and 743-854. Targeting of unmutated variant regions was reportedly seen in nearly half of spike-specific TCRs.

Trimming stripped 0 bases from V and 9 bases from J, with 15 bases between. This CDR3 comprises 14 residues. Germline loops: CDR1 SGHNT, CDR2 YYREEE (reference sequence). Here immunoSEQ multiplex PCR was the method, and the copy in TCRdb shows in-frame clones only, minus some. The sample includes around 100,000 clones, about 86% of them seen just once. About this clone itself: As yet, its antigen is unknown.

The gene calls are TRBV5-4 and TRBJ1-2, with D possibly TRBD1 on 5 matching bases. The sequencing here drew on peripheral blood, taken on day 0 of AZD1222 vaccination. The origin of this receptor is an adult in good health. CDR3 in DNA: TGTGCCAGCAGCTTGGCCGGGGCAGATATTAGCTACACCTTC. Translated, it gives CASSLAGADISYTF.